This T cell receptor beta chain was retrieved from a study of shared clonotypes between healthy human individuals. Clones were sequenced by immunoSEQ multiplex PCR, and TCRdb holds only the in-frame ones, with some missing. This repertoire shows around 580,000 clones, roughly 98% found once; its top ten account for 0.25% to 0.35%. Looked up from germline, CDR1 is SGDLS and CDR2 is YYNGEE. The V gene end was trimmed by 3 bases and the J gene end by 10 bases; junction bases not matched to a gene: 3. There are 13 residues in the CDR3. Naive CD8 cells, CD45RO-negative and positively selected for CCR7, excluded terminally differentiated effector memory CD45RA+ cells.

The sequenced sample consisted of naive CD8+ T cells sorted from blood. This receptor was identified in a man aged 25-45 years in good health. The V gene is TRBV9, the J gene TRBJ2-1, with 11 bases identical to TRBD2. CDR3 DNA sequence: TGTGCCAGCAGCGGACTAGCGGGAAAGGAGCAGTTCTTC. This sequence encodes CASSGLAGKEQFF.